Listed here are 19 T cell receptor beta chains from one sample, sequenced in a study of blood T cell repertoires in COVID-19. This table comes from immunoSEQ multiplex PCR, and its TCRdb copy is limited to in-frame clones, with some not included. The sample comprises fewer than 500,000 clones, approximately 77% of which are singletons, and about 1% rests with the top ten. The specimen was peripheral blood. The source of these receptors is a human donor with acute or convalescent COVID-19. The donor label of this sample is uncertain.

CDR3 DNA: TGTGCCACCCGAGACATACAGGGGAAAGAGACCCAGTACTTC. Translation gives CATRDIQGKETQYF. The chain recombines TRBV19 with TRBJ2-5; 7 positions agree with TRBD1. The germline V gene has CDR1 LNHDA and CDR2 SQIVND (reference sequence). This CDR3 is 14 amino acids long. V shed 10 bases and J 3 bases; nucleotides not matched to a gene: 11. Based on the CDR3 plus reference TRBV19 and TRBJ2-5, the full variable domain is DGGITQSPKYLFRKEGQNVTLSCEQNLNHDAMYWYRQDPGQGLRLIYYSQIVNDFQKGDIAEGYSVSREKKESFPLTVTSAQKNPTAFYLCATRDIQGKETQYFGPGTRLLVL.

This clone was counted a single time. The chain links TRBV30 to TRBJ2-3, with D tentatively TRBD2 (7 bases). Germline lookup yields CDR1 GTSNPN and CDR2 SVGIG (reference sequence). The CDR3 has 15 residues. V was trimmed by 1 base and J by 3 bases, leaving 14 bases between them. CDR3 nucleotides: TGTGCCTGGAGTGGTTACAGGGAGGGGACAGATACGCAGTATTTT. It is translated as CAWSGYREGTDTQYF.

The chain has TRBV7-8 and TRBJ1-2; D is possibly TRBD1 (6 bases). CDR3 length: 15 amino acids. The germline gives CDR1 SGHVS, CDR2 FQNEAQ. With 5 bases removed from V and 8 bases from J, the gap between germline ends came to 21 bases. The CDR3 nucleotides are TGTGCCAGCAGCGCCTACCCGGGACGGCAGGGGGGCTACACCTTC. Protein sequence: CASSAYPGRQGGYTF. Full variable domain (outside the CDR3, taken from reference TRBV7-8 and TRBJ1-2): GAGVSQSPRYKVAKRGQDVALRCDPISGHVSLFWYQQALGQGPEFLTYFQNEAQLDKSGLPSDRFFAERPEGSVSTLKIQRTQQEDSAVYLCASSAYPGRQGGYTFGSGTRLTVV.

The chain has TRBV27 and TRBJ1-2, with 11 bases identical to TRBD1. This CDR3 contains 15 residues. Germline CDR1 reads MNHEY; CDR2 reads SMNVEV (reference sequence). The junction had 9 bases not matched to a gene; V was cut back by 8 bases and J by 4 bases. The CDR3 nucleotides are TGTGCCAGCCTCCCGGGAGGGACAGGGGGCTATGGCTACACCTTC. Amino acids: CASLPGGTGGYGYTF.

This clone appeared once. V and J are TRBV28 and TRBJ1-2; D gene ambiguous. Between the trimmed V and J ends, which lost 6 bases and 0 bases, there was a span of 5 bases. This CDR3 has 12 residues. The germline V gene encodes CDR1 MDHEN and CDR2 SYDVKM. CDR3 sequence reads: CASRTANYGYTF. In nucleotides, the CDR3 is TGTGCCAGCAGAACAGCTAACTATGGCTACACCTTC.

The chain uses TRBV30 and TRBJ1-2, with D perhaps TRBD1 (5 bases). This CDR3 has 12 residues. The germline V gene has CDR1 GTSNPN and CDR2 SVGIG (reference sequence). V lost 3 bases and J lost 6, with 11 bases in between. The CDR3 reads CAWSTGPDGYTF. The CDR3 nucleotides are TGTGCCTGGAGCACAGGCCCGGATGGCTACACCTTC. Together with reference TRBV30 and TRBJ1-2, the CDR3 gives the full variable domain: SQTIHQWPATLVQPVGSPLSLECTVEGTSNPNLYWYRQAAGRGLQLLFYSVGIGQISSEVPQNLSASRPQDRQFILSSKKLLLSDSGFYLCAWSTGPDGYTFGSGTRLTVV.

On this clone: Other DNA sequences in this sample translate to the same CDR3. V and J are TRBV18 and TRBJ1-1, with TRBD1 as a possible D gene (6 bases). Per germline, CDR1 KGHSH and CDR2 LQKENI. The CDR3 runs 14 residues. V was clipped by 1 base and J by 3 bases, with 9 bases between them. DNA for the CDR3: TGTGCCAGCTCACCACTAGGGGGAGACACTGAAGCTTTCTTT. This gives the protein CASSPLGGDTEAFF.

The V and J genes are TRBV2 and TRBJ1-2; 7 nucleotides line up with TRBD1. With V trimmed by 5 bases and J by 4 bases, 13 bases remained unmatched. CDR3 length equals 16 residues. The germline gives CDR1 SNHLY, CDR2 FYNNEI. CDR3 DNA sequence: TGTGCCAGCAGTAAATCGAACAGGGGCTCTGGCTATGGCTACACCTTC. Its translation: CASSKSNRGSGYGYTF.

The chain uses TRBV7-2 and TRBJ2-3, with D perhaps matching TRBD2 (6 bases). Germline lookup yields CDR1 SGHTA and CDR2 FQGNSA. With 4 bases removed from V and 2 bases from J, the gap between germline ends came to 7 bases. This CDR3 has 13 amino acids. The CDR3: CASSSSVTDTQYF. The CDR3 region has the DNA TGTGCCAGCAGCTCTAGCGTCACAGATACGCAGTATTTT.

The rearrangement joins TRBV7-9 to TRBJ1-3; the D is unclear. Germline CDR1 and CDR2: SEHNR and FQNEAQ (reference sequence). Trimming shortened V by 8 bases and J by 0 bases, and 8 bases separated the two germline ends. The CDR3 runs 13 residues. CDR3 sequence (DNA): TGTGCCAGCGCGAGATACTCTGGAAACACCATATATTTT. Amino acids: CASARYSGNTIYF.

There are a few counts of this clone. The rearrangement uses TRBV5-1 and TRBJ1-6, with a weak D call TRBD1 (5 bases). Trimming stripped 4 bases from V and 0 bases from J, with 17 bases between. CDR1 is SGHRS and CDR2 is YFSETQ in the germline V gene. The CDR3 runs to 18 residues. CDR3 sequence (DNA): TGCGCCAGCAGCCTGTCGGGAGGGGCCGGCTCCTATAATTCACCCCTCCACTTT. Its translation: CASSLSGGAGSYNSPLHF.

The chain has TRBV7-9 and TRBJ2-1; tentative D call: TRBD1 (6 bases). Germline CDR1 and CDR2: SEHNR and FQNEAQ (reference sequence). V shed 5 bases and J shed 10 bases, with 12 bases lying between them. The CDR3 has 12 residues. This CDR3 reads CASSIQGREQFF. CDR3 coding DNA: TGTGCCAGCAGCATACAGGGTCGGGAGCAGTTCTTC.

This clone was found once. This sample includes further DNA sequences coding for the same CDR3. The rearrangement joins TRBV20-1 to TRBJ2-3; D unclear. Germline V gene sequence: CDR1 DFQATT, CDR2 SNEGSKA (reference sequence). The V gene lost 3 bases and the J gene lost 0 bases, with 4 bases spanning the gap. This CDR3 has 12 amino acids. CDR3 DNA sequence: TGCAGTGCTAGTACTAGCACAGATACGCAGTATTTT. This encodes CSASTSTDTQYF.

The chain combines TRBV20-1 with TRBJ1-2; D uncertain. The CDR3 totals 10 residues. Germline V CDR1 and CDR2: DFQATT, SNEGSKA (reference sequence). The V end lost 6 bases, the J end lost 8 bases, and 10 bases lay between the germline ends. CDR3 residues: CSALPGGYTF. CDR3 in DNA: TGCAGTGCGCTCCCGGGAGGCTACACCTTC.

This chain connects TRBV5-8 to TRBJ1-3; D perhaps matches TRBD1 (6 bases). V was shortened by 4 bases and J by 0 bases, with 8 bases between the two germline ends. The CDR3 is 14 amino acids. The germline gives CDR1 SGHTS, CDR2 YDEGEE. Here the CDR3 reads CASSKGGSGNTIYF. DNA of the CDR3: TGTGCCAGCAGCAAAGGGGGCTCTGGAAACACCATATATTTT.

This clone appeared once. J is TRBJ1-3 and V is TRBV3-1 (or the pseudogene TRBV3-2); no reliable D call. This CDR3 has 16 residues. The germline V gene has CDR1 LGHDT and CDR2 YNNKEL (reference sequence). Deletions cut 4 bases from V and 10 bases from J, with 23 bases between. CDR3 sequence (DNA): TGTGCCAGCAGCCCGTATGGCAGGACGGGAGGCAGTACCATATATTTT. It specifies CASSPYGRTGGSTIYF.

The chain is built from TRBV9 and TRBJ1-1, with a tentative D call TRBD1 (6 bases). V lost 0 bases and J 2 bases, leaving 20 bases between the germline ends. Germline loops: CDR1 SGDLS, CDR2 YYNGEE. The CDR3 extends over 18 amino acids. Here the CDR3 DNA reads TGTGCCAGCAGCGTAGGAATTTTGGGGGGGCGAGATAACACTGAAGCTTTCTTT. Amino acid sequence: CASSVGILGGRDNTEAFF.

The CDR3 loop is CASSFSRTGDSPLHF. The CDR3 region has the DNA TGTGCCAGCAGCTTTAGTAGAACAGGGGATTCACCCCTCCACTTT. The chain employs TRBV5-6 and TRBJ1-6, with 7 bases lining up with TRBD1. With 2 bases clipped from V and 8 bases from J, the junction kept 7 bases outside the gene matches. The length of the CDR3 is 15 residues. Germline V CDR1 and CDR2: SGHDT, YYEEEE.

The chain recombines TRBV3-1 (or the pseudogene TRBV3-2) with TRBJ1-1, with a tentative D call TRBD1 (6 bases). The CDR3 is 14 amino acids. Trimming shortened V by 6 bases and J by 2 bases, and 13 bases separated the two germline ends. Per the germline V gene, CDR1 is LGHDT and CDR2 is YNNKEL (reference sequence). The CDR3 reads CASSGTGRNTEAFF. The CDR3 nucleotides read TGTGCCAGCAGTGGAACAGGGCGCAACACTGAAGCTTTCTTT.